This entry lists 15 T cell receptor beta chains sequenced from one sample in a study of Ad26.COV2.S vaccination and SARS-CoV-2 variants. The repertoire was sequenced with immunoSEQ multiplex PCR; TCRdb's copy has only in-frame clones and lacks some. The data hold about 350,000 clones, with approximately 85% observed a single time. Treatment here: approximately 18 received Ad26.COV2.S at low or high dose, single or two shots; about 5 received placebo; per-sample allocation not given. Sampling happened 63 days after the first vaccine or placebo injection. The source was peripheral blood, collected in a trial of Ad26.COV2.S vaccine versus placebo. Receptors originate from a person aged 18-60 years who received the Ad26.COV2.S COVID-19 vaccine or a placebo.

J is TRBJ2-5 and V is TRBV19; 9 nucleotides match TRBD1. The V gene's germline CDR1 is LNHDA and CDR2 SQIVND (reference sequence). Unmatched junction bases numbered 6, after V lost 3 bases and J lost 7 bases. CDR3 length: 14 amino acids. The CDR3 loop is CASSIGMTGGTQYF. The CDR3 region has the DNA TGTGCCAGTAGTATTGGAATGACAGGGGGGACCCAGTACTTC.

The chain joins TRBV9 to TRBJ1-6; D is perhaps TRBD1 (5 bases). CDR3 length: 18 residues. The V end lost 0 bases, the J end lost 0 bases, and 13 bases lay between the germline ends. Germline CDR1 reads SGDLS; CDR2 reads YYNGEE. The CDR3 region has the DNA TGTGCCAGCAGCGTAGATCCACAGGTTACCTCCTATAATTCACCCCTCCACTTT. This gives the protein CASSVDPQVTSYNSPLHF.

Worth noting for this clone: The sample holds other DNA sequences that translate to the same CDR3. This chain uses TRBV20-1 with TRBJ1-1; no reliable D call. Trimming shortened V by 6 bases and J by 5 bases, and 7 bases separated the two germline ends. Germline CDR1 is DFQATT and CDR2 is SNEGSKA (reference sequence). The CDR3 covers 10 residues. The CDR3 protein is CSARRTEAFF. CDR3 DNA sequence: TGCAGTGCCCGGAGGACTGAAGCTTTCTTT.

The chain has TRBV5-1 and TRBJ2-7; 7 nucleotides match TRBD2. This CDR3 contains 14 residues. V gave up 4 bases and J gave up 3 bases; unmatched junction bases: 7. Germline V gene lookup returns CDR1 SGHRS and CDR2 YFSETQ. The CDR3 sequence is CASSRSSGGYEQYF. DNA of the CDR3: TGCGCCAGCAGCCGCTCGTCGGGGGGCTACGAGCAGTACTTC.

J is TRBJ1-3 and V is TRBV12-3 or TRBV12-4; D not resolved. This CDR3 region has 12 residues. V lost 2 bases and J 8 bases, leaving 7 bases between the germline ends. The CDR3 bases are TGTGCCAGCAGTTTAAATACGGACACCATATATTTT. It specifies CASSLNTDTIYF.

DNA of the CDR3: TGTGCCATCAGTGAGGGGACAGGGGCCTCTGGAAACACCATATATTTT. Protein product: CAISEGTGASGNTIYF. The chain is built from TRBV10-3 and TRBJ1-3; TRBD1 aligns across 10 bases. Germline loops: CDR1 ENHRY, CDR2 SYGVKD. The CDR3 totals 16 residues. With 2 bases clipped from V and 0 bases from J, the junction kept 1 base outside the gene matches.

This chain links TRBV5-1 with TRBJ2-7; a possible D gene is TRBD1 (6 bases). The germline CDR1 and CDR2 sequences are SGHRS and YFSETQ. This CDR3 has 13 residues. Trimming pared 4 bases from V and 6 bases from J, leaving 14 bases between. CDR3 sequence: CASSRTTGREQYF. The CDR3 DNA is TGCGCCAGCAGCCGGACCACAGGGCGCGAGCAGTACTTC. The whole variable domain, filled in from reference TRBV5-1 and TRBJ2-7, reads KAGVTQTPRYLIKTRGQQVTLSCSPISGHRSVSWYQQTPGQGLQFLFEYFSETQRNKGNFPGRFSGRQFSNSRSEMNVSTLELGDSALYLCASSRTTGREQYFGPGTRLTVT.

CDR3 sequence: CASRGDTNIETQYF. CDR3 in DNA: TGTGCCAGTAGGGGGGACACCAACATAGAGACCCAGTACTTC. This sequence joins TRBV19 and TRBJ2-5; D might be TRBD1 (6 bases). The V gene's germline CDR1 is LNHDA and CDR2 SQIVND (reference sequence). The CDR3 covers 14 residues. Between the trimmed V and J ends, which lost 6 bases and 4 bases, there was a span of 15 bases. The variable domain in full, with the rest retrieved from reference TRBV19 and TRBJ2-5, is DGGITQSPKYLFRKEGQNVTLSCEQNLNHDAMYWYRQDPGQGLRLIYYSQIVNDFQKGDIAEGYSVSREKKESFPLTVTSAQKNPTAFYLCASRGDTNIETQYFGPGTRLLVL.

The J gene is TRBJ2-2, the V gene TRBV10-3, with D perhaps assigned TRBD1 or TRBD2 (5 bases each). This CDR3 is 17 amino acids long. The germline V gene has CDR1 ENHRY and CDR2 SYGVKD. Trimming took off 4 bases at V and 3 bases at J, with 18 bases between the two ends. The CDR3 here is CAISAPPERGYTGELFF. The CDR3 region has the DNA TGTGCCATCAGTGCCCCGCCCGAACGGGGCTACACCGGGGAGCTGTTTTTT.

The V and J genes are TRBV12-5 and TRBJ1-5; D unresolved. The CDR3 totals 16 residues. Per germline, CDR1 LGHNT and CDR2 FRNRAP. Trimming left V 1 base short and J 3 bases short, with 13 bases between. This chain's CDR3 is CASGLAGPSYNQPQHF. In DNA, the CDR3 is TGTGCTAGTGGTTTGGCCGGTCCTAGCTACAATCAGCCCCAGCATTTT.

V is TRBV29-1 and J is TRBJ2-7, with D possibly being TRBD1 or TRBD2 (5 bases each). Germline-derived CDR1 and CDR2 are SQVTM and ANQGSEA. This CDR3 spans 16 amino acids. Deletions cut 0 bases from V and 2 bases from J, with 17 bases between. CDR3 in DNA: TGCAGCGTTGAAGAGATGGAGGTTGCAGGGACCTACGAGCAGTACTTC. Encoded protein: CSVEEMEVAGTYEQYF.

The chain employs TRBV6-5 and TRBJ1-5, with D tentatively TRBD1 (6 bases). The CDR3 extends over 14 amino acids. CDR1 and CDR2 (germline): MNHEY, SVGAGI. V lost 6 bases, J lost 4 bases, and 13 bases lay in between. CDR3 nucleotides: TGTGCCAGCAGACCCCAGGGGCTTAATCAGCCCCAGCATTTT. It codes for CASRPQGLNQPQHF.

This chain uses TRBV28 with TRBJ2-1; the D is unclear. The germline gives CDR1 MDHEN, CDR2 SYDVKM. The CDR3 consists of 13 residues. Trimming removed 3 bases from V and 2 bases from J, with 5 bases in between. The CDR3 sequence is CASSLDPYNEQFF. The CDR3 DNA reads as TGTGCCAGCAGTTTGGATCCCTACAATGAGCAGTTCTTC.

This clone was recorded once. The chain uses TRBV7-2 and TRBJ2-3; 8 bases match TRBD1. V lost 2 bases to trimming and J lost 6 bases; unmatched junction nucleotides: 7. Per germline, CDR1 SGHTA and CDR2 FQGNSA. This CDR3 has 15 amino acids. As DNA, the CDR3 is TGTGCCAGCAGCTTACAACAGGGGGTTGGGGATACGCAGTATTTT. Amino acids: CASSLQQGVGDTQYF.

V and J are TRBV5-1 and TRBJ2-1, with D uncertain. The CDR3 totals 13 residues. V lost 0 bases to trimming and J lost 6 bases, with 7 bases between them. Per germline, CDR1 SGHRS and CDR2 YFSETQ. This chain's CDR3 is CASSLEPPNEQFF. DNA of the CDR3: TGCGCCAGCAGCTTGGAGCCCCCCAATGAGCAGTTCTTC.